This is a list of T cell receptor beta chains from one sample in a study of T-cell memory formation after mild COVID-19. Via MiXCR, TCRdb re-called the 5' RACE reads, giving one row per CDR3 protein. The table has a few hundred thousand distinct CDR3 sequences, 13% to 15% seen once. Input material: PBMCs or a T cell subset sorted from them (not recorded which). Receptors were obtained from a man aged 18 to 30 who had mild COVID-19 (a few samples of this study predate the infection). Cell type and time point are not known. CDR3s include the opening cysteine and the closing phenylalanine or tryptophan. D genes are given only for firm matches. The listing skips clone size in some rows; elsewhere it reads once, few, many or a size class.

d_gene: -; v_gene: TRBV11-2; j_gene: TRBJ2-1; len: 11; abundance: -; CDR3nt: TGTGCCAGCAGCCGAGGCAGCGGTCAGTTCTTC; CDR3aa: CASSRGSGQFF
d_gene: TRBD1; v_gene: TRBV6-4; j_gene: TRBJ2-7; len: 13; abundance: -; CDR3nt: TGTGCCAGCGGGGGACAGGGGTCCCTCGAGCAGTACTTC; CDR3aa: CASGGQGSLEQYF
d_gene: -; v_gene: TRBV4-1; j_gene: TRBJ1-5; len: 18; abundance: -; CDR3nt: TGCGCCAGCAGCCAAGATCCGCTGGGACGGGATAGCAATCAGCCCCAGCATTTT; CDR3aa: CASSQDPLGRDSNQPQHF
d_gene: -; v_gene: TRBV6-5; j_gene: TRBJ2-3; len: 15; abundance: few; CDR3nt: TGTGCCAGCAGCCAACAGGCCCTCGCTACAGATACGCAGTATTTT; CDR3aa: CASSQQALATDTQYF
d_gene: -; v_gene: TRBV27; j_gene: TRBJ1-6; len: 16; abundance: -; CDR3nt: TGTGCCAGCCGTCTCTTCTCGGGGGAGTCCCATTCACCCCTCCACTTT; CDR3aa: CASRLFSGESHSPLHF
d_gene: -; v_gene: TRBV12-3/TRBV12-4; j_gene: TRBJ1-1; len: 12; abundance: many; CDR3nt: TGTGCCAGCAGTTTAGCGCGACTAAAAGCTTTCTTT; CDR3aa: CASSLARLKAFF
d_gene: TRBD1; v_gene: TRBV5-1; j_gene: TRBJ2-5; len: 15; abundance: -; CDR3nt: TGCGCCAGCAGCCCAGATACAGGGGCGGTTGAGACCCAGTACTTC; CDR3aa: CASSPDTGAVETQYF
d_gene: TRBD2; v_gene: TRBV29-1; j_gene: TRBJ2-1; len: 15; abundance: few; CDR3nt: TGCAGCGTTGGGGGACTAGAAACCTCCTACAATGAGCAGTTCTTC; CDR3aa: CSVGGLETSYNEQFF
d_gene: TRBD2; v_gene: TRBV6-5; j_gene: TRBJ2-7; len: 16; abundance: -; CDR3nt: TGTGCCAGCAGTAACTCCCTAGCGGGGGGGCACTACGAGCAGTACTTC; CDR3aa: CASSNSLAGGHYEQYF
d_gene: -; v_gene: TRBV24-1; j_gene: TRBJ1-5; len: 12; abundance: few; CDR3nt: TGTGCCACCAGTGACGGTGGAGGGCCCCAGCATTTT; CDR3aa: CATSDGGGPQHF
d_gene: -; v_gene: TRBV30; j_gene: TRBJ2-7; len: 14; abundance: few; CDR3nt: TGTGCCTGGAGTGTACGGGGCCGGGTTTACGAGCAGTACTTC; CDR3aa: CAWSVRGRVYEQYF
d_gene: -; v_gene: TRBV15; j_gene: TRBJ1-5; len: 14; abundance: -; CDR3nt: TGTGCCACCAGCACAGTCCTTTCTAATCAGCCCCAGCATTTT; CDR3aa: CATSTVLSNQPQHF